Below, 23 T cell receptor beta chains from the same sample are listed, as sequenced in a study of beta chain features in type 1 diabetes. Reverse transcribing all isolated RNA meant expressed TCRB transcripts were sequenced. Assay: immunoSEQ multiplex PCR; the TCRdb copy retains only in-frame clones and omits some. Here the sample spans around 250,000 clones, 27% being singletons. Input material: central memory CD4+ T cells from blood. The receptor set was obtained from a man aged 30 to 45 in good health.

A few counts support this clone. The chain couples TRBV5-1 to TRBJ2-1; D ambiguous. V shed 0 bases and J shed 9 bases, with 19 bases lying between them. CDR3 length: 16 amino acids. From germline, CDR1 is SGHRS and CDR2 YFSETQ. The DNA for the CDR3 is TGCGCCAGCAGCTTGGCCGGGTCAGGCTCCCTCTCTGAGCAGTTCTTC. It codes for CASSLAGSGSLSEQFF.

This sequence joins TRBV5-1 and TRBJ2-2, with TRBD2 matching over 11 bases. CDR3 length: 17 amino acids. V lost 4 bases to trimming and J lost 4 bases; unmatched junction nucleotides: 9. Germline loops: CDR1 SGHRS, CDR2 YFSETQ. CDR3 coding DNA: TGCGCCAGCAGCCCGGGCGGAGGGACTAGCGGCACCGGGGAGCTGTTTTTT. Its translation is CASSPGGGTSGTGELFF.

The chain's CDR3 is CAWTPLGGNTIYF. CDR3 sequence (DNA): TGTGCCTGGACCCCCCTGGGGGGAAACACCATATATTTT. The chain couples TRBV30 to TRBJ1-3; no definite D call. CDR3 length equals 13 residues. V lost 4 bases to trimming and J lost 4 bases, with 11 bases between them. CDR1 is GTSNPN, CDR2 SVGIG, per germline (reference sequence).

This clone has a handful of counts. This chain connects TRBV11-2 to TRBJ2-5; TRBD1 matches at 8 bases. V shed 3 bases, J shed 4 bases, and the junction held 10 bases outside the gene matches. Germline assignment: CDR1 SGHAT and CDR2 FQNNGV. This CDR3 is 16 amino acids long. The DNA for the CDR3 is TGTGCCAGCAGCTTTCCCACCAGGGGGCGCAGAGAGACCCAGTACTTC. This sequence encodes CASSFPTRGRRETQYF.

The sample holds a few counts of this clone. J is TRBJ2-3 and V is TRBV29-1; D is perhaps TRBD2 (6 bases). Germline CDR1 is SQVTM and CDR2 is ANQGSEA. This CDR3 is 13 amino acids long. Trimming shortened V by 4 bases and J by 2 bases, and 10 bases separated the two germline ends. The CDR3 nucleotides are TGCAGCGTTGCCGGGACTGTCACAGATACGCAGTATTTT. This encodes CSVAGTVTDTQYF.

The chain uses TRBV5-6 and TRBJ2-5, with D unclear. Germline assignment: CDR1 SGHDT and CDR2 YYEEEE. This CDR3 region has 13 residues. V lost 0 bases and J lost 10, with 13 bases in between. The CDR3 sequence is CASSLGRIGDQYF. CDR3 in DNA: TGTGCCAGCAGCTTGGGACGGATTGGAGACCAGTACTTC.

The rearrangement links TRBV29-1 to TRBJ1-1; tentatively, D is TRBD1 (5 bases). With 4 bases removed from V and 4 bases from J, the gap between germline ends came to 16 bases. This CDR3 contains 14 residues. Germline V lookup: CDR1 SQVTM, CDR2 ANQGSEA. The CDR3 here is CSVGAPGGGTEAFF. The CDR3 DNA reads TGCAGCGTTGGGGCCCCAGGCGGGGGCACTGAAGCTTTCTTT.

The J gene is TRBJ2-5, the V gene TRBV27; tentatively, D is TRBD1 (5 bases). CDR3 length: 15 residues. V was pared by 9 bases and J by 1 base, with 18 bases between. CDR1 is MNHEY and CDR2 is SMNVEV in the germline V gene (reference sequence). The CDR3 nucleotides read TGTGCCAGTTCGCAAAAAGGGGCCATCCAAGAGACCCAGTACTTC. Translating it yields CASSQKGAIQETQYF.

CDR3 DNA sequence: TGTGCCAGCAGTGAAGTTCGGGGGACTGGATCACCCCTCCACTTT. Amino acid sequence: CASSEVRGTGSPLHF. The V gene is TRBV2, the J gene TRBJ1-6; D is perhaps TRBD1 (5 bases). There are 15 residues in the CDR3. Trimming left V 1 base short and J 10 bases short, with 14 bases between. Per the germline V gene, CDR1 is SNHLY and CDR2 is FYNNEI. Filled out from reference TRBV2 and TRBJ1-6, the complete variable domain reads EPEVTQTPSHQVTQMGQEVILRCVPISNHLYFYWYRQILGQKVEFLVSFYNNEISEKSEIFDDQFSVERPDGSNFTLKIRSTKLEDSAMYFCASSEVRGTGSPLHFGNGTRLTVT.

This clone was observed a handful of times. The same CDR3 is also encoded by other DNA sequences in this sample. The V gene is TRBV6-1, the J gene TRBJ2-7; D perhaps matches TRBD2 (5 bases). Germline loops: CDR1 MNHNS, CDR2 SASEGT. V lost 2 bases, J lost 3 bases, and 5 bases lay in between. The CDR3 runs 12 residues. The CDR3 DNA reads as TGTGCCAGCAGTGAACGGGACTACGAGCAGTACTTC. Amino acid sequence: CASSERDYEQYF.

This clone was counted a few times. The chain has TRBV5-4 and TRBJ2-4; possible D gene TRBD1, 7 bases. The V and J ends lost 4 bases and 8 bases respectively, with 16 bases between them. This CDR3 is 14 amino acids long. Germline lookup yields CDR1 SGHNT and CDR2 YYREEE (reference sequence). The CDR3 DNA is TGTGCCAGCAGCGCCCGACAGGGAGGAGACATTCAGTACTTC. This gives the protein CASSARQGGDIQYF.

This clone appeared many times. This chain joins TRBV29-1 and TRBJ2-7; possibly TRBD1 or TRBD2 for D (5 bases each). Trimming stripped 7 bases from V and 5 bases from J, with 18 bases between. This CDR3 is built from 13 residues. CDR1 SQVTM and CDR2 ANQGSEA come from the germline V gene. The CDR3 region is CSAGPGRGNEQYF. Written as DNA, the CDR3 is TGCAGCGCTGGGCCGGGACGGGGCAACGAGCAGTACTTC.

The chain uses TRBV5-1 and TRBJ2-7; D unresolved. The germline V gene encodes CDR1 SGHRS and CDR2 YFSETQ. The length of the CDR3 is 14 residues. The V end lost 1 base, the J end lost 1 base, and 9 bases lay between the germline ends. The chain's CDR3 is CASSLKTPSYEQYF. CDR3 in DNA: TGCGCCAGCAGCTTGAAGACACCTTCCTACGAGCAGTACTTC.

A few counts support this clone. V gene TRBV6-6 combines with J gene TRBJ2-5; D uncertain. Germline CDR1 and CDR2: MNHNY and SVGAGI (reference sequence). The CDR3 has 12 residues. With 5 bases removed from V and 3 bases from J, the gap between germline ends came to 7 bases. The CDR3 DNA is TGTGCCAGCAGTCAGGTTGAAGAGACCCAGTACTTC. It is translated as CASSQVEETQYF.

The V gene is TRBV7-9, the J gene TRBJ2-3; TRBD1 or TRBD2 may be the D gene (5 bases each). Trimming shortened V by 5 bases and J by 1 base, and 13 bases separated the two germline ends. Germline loops: CDR1 SEHNR, CDR2 FQNEAQ (reference sequence). The CDR3 is 15 amino acids. CDR3 nucleotide sequence: TGTGCCAGCAGCCTCGGGACCTCCCGCACAGATACGCAGTATTTT. Its protein is CASSLGTSRTDTQYF.

This clone appeared a few times. V is TRBV29-1 and J is TRBJ2-1; 7 bases are shared with TRBD2. Germline values: CDR1 SQVTM, CDR2 ANQGSEA. The V gene end was trimmed by 8 bases and the J gene end by 5 bases; junction bases not matched to a gene: 9. The CDR3 loop spans 13 amino acids. The CDR3 protein is CSSRGGRDNEQFF. As DNA, the CDR3 is TGCAGCTCGAGGGGAGGGAGGGACAATGAGCAGTTCTTC.

As DNA, the CDR3 is TGTGCCAGCAGTTCGGGACAGCGGAATGAGCAGTTCTTC. It encodes CASSSGQRNEQFF. The chain links TRBV28 to TRBJ2-1; 7 bases map to TRBD1. The CDR3 loop spans 13 amino acids. Germline loops: CDR1 MDHEN, CDR2 SYDVKM. Trimming removed 4 bases from V and 7 bases from J; junction bases left unmatched: 4.

V usage is TRBV30 and J usage is TRBJ1-1, with TRBD1 matching over 9 bases. Germline V CDR1 and CDR2: GTSNPN, SVGIG (reference sequence). The junction had 3 bases not matched to a gene; V was cut back by 2 bases and J by 11 bases. The CDR3 totals 11 residues. In DNA, the CDR3 is TGTGCCTGGAGTAGGACAGGGGAGGCTTTCTTT. Amino acids: CAWSRTGEAFF.

This clone was found a few times. The V call is TRBV5-6, the J call TRBJ2-7, with a tentative D call TRBD2 (6 bases). V was clipped by 7 bases and J by 4 bases, with 21 bases between them. This CDR3 comprises 15 residues. Germline lookup yields CDR1 SGHDT and CDR2 YYEEEE. CDR3 in DNA: TGTGCCAGCGGCCAGGAGCCGGGGGAAACATACGAGCAGTACTTC. Amino acid sequence: CASGQEPGETYEQYF.

This clone was counted a few times. V and J are TRBV5-4 and TRBJ2-1; the D gene is possibly TRBD2 (6 bases). Trimming took off 4 bases at V and 3 bases at J, with 17 bases between the two ends. The CDR3 covers 16 residues. CDR1 SGHNT and CDR2 YYREEE come from the germline V gene (reference sequence). The CDR3 protein is CASSPDGTSVYNEQFF. The CDR3 nucleotides are TGTGCCAGCAGCCCGGACGGGACTTCTGTCTACAATGAGCAGTTCTTC.

The chain carries TRBV7-9 and TRBJ2-5, with D possibly matching TRBD1 (6 bases). V lost 7 bases, J lost 5 bases, and 17 bases lay in between. The CDR3 length is 14 residues. In germline, CDR1 is SEHNR, CDR2 FQNEAQ (reference sequence). CDR3 DNA: TGTGCCAGCACCAAACAGGGTCCTTGGGAGACCCAGTACTTC. It yields the protein CASTKQGPWETQYF.

Concerning this clone itself: This sample includes further DNA sequences coding for the same CDR3. V and J are TRBV29-1 and TRBJ1-5; no clear D gene. CDR3 length: 13 amino acids. The V gene's germline CDR1 is SQVTM and CDR2 ANQGSEA. The V end was cut by 4 bases, the J end by 0 bases, with 7 bases between. The CDR3 sequence: CSVAENSNQPQHF. CDR3 coding DNA: TGCAGCGTTGCGGAAAATAGCAATCAGCCCCAGCATTTT.

This clone has a handful of counts. This rearrangement joins TRBV18 to TRBJ2-5, with 9 bases identical to TRBD1. The length of the CDR3 is 15 residues. J gave up 5 bases and V 0 bases, and 4 bases lay outside the gene matches. The germline gives CDR1 KGHSH, CDR2 LQKENI. CDR3 sequence: CASSPPGQGVETQYF. The CDR3 nucleotides read TGTGCCAGCTCACCACCGGGACAGGGAGTGGAGACCCAGTACTTC.